These 28 T cell receptor beta chains originate from one sample sequenced in a study of cytomegalovirus exposure and HLA in healthy donors. The PCR was carried out with 60 Vbeta primers and 13 Jbeta primers. The protocol was immunoSEQ multiplex PCR, while the TCRdb copy is restricted to in-frame clones and leaves out a portion. Of over 150,000 clones listed, 75% to 90% are singletons. The specimen sequenced was PBMCs. The receptors come from a human donor in good health.

V and J are TRBV9 and TRBJ2-7; possibly TRBD2 for D (5 bases). The CDR3 is 15 residues long. Trimming took off 1 base at V and 2 bases at J, with 13 bases between the two ends. Per germline, CDR1 SGDLS and CDR2 YYNGEE. In nucleotides, the CDR3 is TGTGCCAGCAGCGTAAGTTCCGGGAATCCCTACGAGCAGTACTTC. Its protein product is CASSVSSGNPYEQYF.

This chain connects TRBV6-6 to TRBJ1-5, with TRBD1 matching 7 bases. Germline V lookup: CDR1 MNHNY, CDR2 SVGAGI (reference sequence). The CDR3 covers 12 residues. V shed 10 bases, J shed 5 bases, and the junction held 5 bases outside the gene matches. In DNA, the CDR3 is TGTGCCACCGAAACAGGGGATCAGCCCCAGCATTTT. Translating it yields CATETGDQPQHF.

J is TRBJ2-2 and V is TRBV7-8; TRBD2 matches 10 bases. V was pared by 6 bases and J by 4 bases, with 5 bases of the junction left unmatched. The CDR3 sequence is 15 residues long. CDR1 is SGHVS and CDR2 is FQNEAQ in the germline V gene. The CDR3 spells CASSIAGGPTGELFF. The DNA for the CDR3 is TGTGCCAGCAGTATAGCGGGGGGTCCCACCGGGGAGCTGTTTTTT.

The sample holds a few counts of this clone. The chain uses TRBV5-6 and TRBJ2-1, with TRBD1 identical over 8 bases. Unmatched junction bases numbered 6, after V lost 5 bases and J lost 2 bases. Germline V gene lookup returns CDR1 SGHDT and CDR2 YYEEEE. The CDR3 length is 15 residues. CDR3 DNA: TGTGCCAGCAGTTCCGGGACAGGCCCCTACAATGAGCAGTTCTTC. It translates to CASSSGTGPYNEQFF.

This chain uses TRBV7-2 with TRBJ1-5; 7 bases are a match to TRBD1. Germline values: CDR1 SGHTA, CDR2 FQGNSA. The CDR3 has 13 residues. With 4 bases clipped from V and 7 bases from J, the junction kept 4 bases outside the gene matches. CDR3 DNA: TGTGCCAGCAGCTCTGACAGGGAGCAGCCCCAGCATTTT. Amino acid sequence: CASSSDREQPQHF. Full variable domain (outside the CDR3, taken from reference TRBV7-2 and TRBJ1-5): GAGVSQSPSNKVTEKGKDVELRCDPISGHTALYWYRQSLGQGLEFLIYFQGNSAPDKSGLPSDRFSAERTGGSVSTLTIQRTQQEDSAVYLCASSSDREQPQHFGDGTRLSIL.

The chain couples TRBV4-1 to TRBJ2-3; unclear D gene. This CDR3 is 14 amino acids long. CDR1 and CDR2 from the germline V gene are MGHRA and YSYEKL. The ends were cut back, 0 bases at V and 0 bases at J, with 4 bases in the middle. This CDR3 is CASSQDVSTDTQYF. The DNA of the CDR3 is TGCGCCAGCAGCCAAGATGTAAGCACAGATACGCAGTATTTT.

Only a few counts were recorded for this clone. This chain links TRBV7-9 with TRBJ1-2, with a tentative D call TRBD1 (5 bases). This CDR3 spans 12 amino acids. The V end lost 6 bases, the J end lost 6 bases, and 11 bases lay between the germline ends. The germline V gene encodes CDR1 SEHNR and CDR2 FQNEAQ (reference sequence). The chain's CDR3 is CASSGHGNGYTF. CDR3 coding DNA: TGTGCCAGCAGTGGACATGGGAATGGCTACACCTTC.

V is TRBV29-1 and J is TRBJ1-5, with D tentatively TRBD1 (6 bases). The germline CDR1 and CDR2 sequences are SQVTM and ANQGSEA. Trimming took off 8 bases at V and 0 bases at J, with 14 bases between the two ends. This CDR3 has 14 amino acids. In nucleotides, the CDR3 is TGCAGCCCCAACGGACAGAGTAGCAATCAGCCCCAGCATTTT. It is translated as CSPNGQSSNQPQHF.

The rearrangement uses TRBV7-8 and TRBJ1-6; 7 bases are a match to TRBD1. The J segment lost 9 bases and the V segment lost 5 bases, leaving 1 base of the junction unmatched. Germline V gene lookup returns CDR1 SGHVS and CDR2 FQNEAQ. This CDR3 contains 12 residues. This CDR3 is CASSDRASPLHF. DNA of the CDR3: TGTGCCAGCAGCGACAGGGCTTCACCCCTCCACTTT.

There are a few counts of this clone. This sequence joins TRBV4-3 and TRBJ1-2, with 7 bases that match TRBD1. Germline lookup yields CDR1 LGHNA and CDR2 YSLEER. The CDR3 length is 14 residues. The V gene end was trimmed by 0 bases and the J gene end by 8 bases; junction bases not matched to a gene: 6. CDR3 loop: CASSQENTGEGYTF. CDR3 nucleotide sequence: TGCGCCAGCAGCCAAGAAAACACAGGGGAGGGCTACACCTTC.

This sequence joins TRBV19 and TRBJ1-5, with D perhaps matching TRBD1 (5 bases). Trimming shortened V by 4 bases and J by 2 bases, and 15 bases separated the two germline ends. The CDR3 spans 16 residues. Per germline, CDR1 LNHDA and CDR2 SQIVND (reference sequence). CDR3 sequence: CASSTEQGGGNQPQHF. Written as DNA, the CDR3 is TGTGCCAGTAGTACCGAGCAGGGAGGAGGCAATCAGCCCCAGCATTTT.

In the case of this clone: An end of the junction differs from the germline gene, which may be a read error. This chain joins TRBV10-3 and TRBJ2-7, with a tentative D call TRBD2 (6 bases). There are 14 residues in the CDR3. Germline assignment: CDR1 ENHRY and CDR2 SYGVKD. Here the CDR3 reads CAIKWGGHSYEQYF. Here the CDR3 DNA reads TGTGCGATCAAGTGGGGAGGCCACTCCTACGAGCAGTACTTC.

The V and J genes are TRBV6-5 and TRBJ1-5, with 10 positions matching TRBD1. J lost 4 bases, V lost 5 bases, and 5 bases had no gene match. Germline-derived CDR1 and CDR2 are MNHEY and SVGAGI. The CDR3 contains 15 residues. DNA for the CDR3: TGTGCCAGCAGTACGGGACAGGGGTTGAATCAGCCCCAGCATTTT. It is translated as CASSTGQGLNQPQHF.

The J gene is TRBJ2-3, the V gene TRBV6-5, with unresolved D. V lost 0 bases and J 10 bases, leaving 11 bases between the germline ends. The CDR3 sequence is 13 residues long. From germline, CDR1 is MNHEY and CDR2 SVGAGI. The CDR3 region is CASSYSGGLAQYF. The DNA for the CDR3 is TGTGCCAGCAGTTACTCAGGCGGATTGGCGCAGTATTTT.

V is TRBV2 and J is TRBJ1-1, with D possibly being TRBD1 (5 bases). Trimming took 8 bases from V and 3 from J, leaving 13 bases between them. Germline V gives CDR1 SNHLY, CDR2 FYNNEI. The CDR3 loop spans 13 amino acids. The CDR3: CASGTRDYTEAFF. The CDR3 coding sequence is TGTGCCAGCGGAACCAGGGATTACACTGAAGCTTTCTTT. Based on the CDR3 plus reference TRBV2 and TRBJ1-1, the full variable domain is EPEVTQTPSHQVTQMGQEVILRCVPISNHLYFYWYRQILGQKVEFLVSFYNNEISEKSEIFDDQFSVERPDGSNFTLKIRSTKLEDSAMYFCASGTRDYTEAFFGQGTRLTVV.

This CDR3 reads CASSEGGAPREQYF. The CDR3 DNA reads TGTGCCAGCAGCGAGGGGGGGGCCCCTCGGGAGCAGTACTTC. This chain uses TRBV13 with TRBJ2-7, with D maybe TRBD2 (7 bases). CDR1 is PRHDT, CDR2 FYEKMQ, per germline (reference sequence). The CDR3 spans 14 residues. Trimming left V 5 bases short and J 7 bases short, with 18 bases between.

The V and J genes are TRBV28 and TRBJ1-6; D not resolved. CDR1 is MDHEN and CDR2 is SYDVKM in the germline V gene. The CDR3 totals 14 residues. V gave up 2 bases and J gave up 5 bases, with 7 bases separating them. Written as DNA, the CDR3 is TGTGCCAGCAGTTTAGGGCGAAATAATTCACCCCTCCACTTT. It encodes CASSLGRNNSPLHF.

The V call is TRBV27, the J call TRBJ1-5; D might be TRBD1 (5 bases). With 5 bases removed from V and 7 bases from J, the gap between germline ends came to 12 bases. CDR1 and CDR2 (germline): MNHEY, SMNVEV (reference sequence). This CDR3 spans 13 amino acids. CDR3: CASSVTWGQPQHF. The DNA of the CDR3 is TGTGCCAGCAGTGTCACTTGGGGCCAGCCCCAGCATTTT.

This sequence joins TRBV5-1 and TRBJ2-7, with D perhaps TRBD2 (5 bases). Trimming pared 3 bases from V and 2 bases from J, leaving 12 bases between. The CDR3 loop spans 14 amino acids. The germline V gene has CDR1 SGHRS and CDR2 YFSETQ. The CDR3: CASSSNGVPYEQYF. The CDR3 DNA reads as TGCGCCAGCAGCTCTAACGGGGTCCCCTACGAGCAGTACTTC.

The sample holds a few counts of this clone. CDR3 residues: CASSLVTGGRYEQYF. CDR3 bases: TGTGCCAGCAGCTTAGTGACAGGGGGCCGGTACGAGCAGTACTTC. The chain has TRBV7-2 and TRBJ2-7; 10 bases are shared with TRBD1. The CDR3 consists of 15 residues. Germline assignment: CDR1 SGHTA and CDR2 FQGNSA. V dropped 1 base and J dropped 4; count of bases not matched to a gene: 4. The whole variable domain, remainder taken from reference TRBV7-2 and TRBJ2-7, is GAGVSQSPSNKVTEKGKDVELRCDPISGHTALYWYRQSLGQGLEFLIYFQGNSAPDKSGLPSDRFSAERTGGSVSTLTIQRTQQEDSAVYLCASSLVTGGRYEQYFGPGTRLTVT.

This sequence joins TRBV9 and TRBJ1-2; 7 nucleotides agree with TRBD1. J gave up 4 bases and V 3 bases, and 12 bases lay outside the gene matches. Looked up from germline, CDR1 is SGDLS and CDR2 is YYNGEE. The CDR3 is 16 amino acids. The CDR3 DNA sequence: TGTGCCAGCAGCGCATTACAGGGGCGCGGGTCCTATGGCTACACCTTC. This sequence encodes CASSALQGRGSYGYTF.

In DNA form, the CDR3 reads TGTGCCAGCAGTTACTCAGCGGGGGCCTACGAGCAGTACTTC. Its translation: CASSYSAGAYEQYF. The genes are TRBV6-5 and TRBJ2-7, with 8 positions matching TRBD2. From germline, CDR1 is MNHEY and CDR2 SVGAGI. Trimming cost V 0 bases and J 2 bases; bases outside gene matches: 0. CDR3 length: 14 amino acids.

This clone was detected only a few times. The rearrangement joins TRBV5-4 to TRBJ2-2; 7 nucleotides match TRBD1. From germline, CDR1 is SGHNT and CDR2 YYREEE (reference sequence). V lost 0 bases, J lost 7 bases, and 6 bases stayed unmatched. The CDR3 is 15 amino acids. The CDR3 DNA follows: TGTGCCAGCAGCTTGGTACCAGGGGGTATCGGGGAGCTGTTTTTT. Residues: CASSLVPGGIGELFF.

The chain uses TRBV27 and TRBJ1-2; 10 nucleotides align to TRBD1. CDR1 and CDR2 (germline): MNHEY, SMNVEV (reference sequence). This CDR3 is 16 amino acids long. Germline trimming cut 5 bases from V and 5 bases from J; bases unmatched to any gene: 11. For the CDR3, the DNA is TGTGCCAGCAGTACCCGGGACAGGGGCCATATGTATGGCTACACCTTC. It is translated as CASSTRDRGHMYGYTF.

The gene calls are TRBV7-2 and TRBJ1-1; 7 bases agree with TRBD1. Germline assignment: CDR1 SGHTA and CDR2 FQGNSA. This CDR3 is built from 15 residues. With V trimmed by 5 bases and J by 0 bases, 6 bases remained unmatched. CDR3 sequence: CASSADRTVNTEAFF. CDR3 DNA: TGTGCCAGCAGCGCGGACAGGACGGTGAACACTGAAGCTTTCTTT.

This chain links TRBV5-4 with TRBJ1-2; 8 nucleotides match TRBD1. With V trimmed by 4 bases and J by 6 bases, 8 bases remained unmatched. Germline assignment: CDR1 SGHNT and CDR2 YYREEE (reference sequence). The CDR3 length is 14 residues. The CDR3 coding sequence is TGTGCCAGCAGCAATAGGACAGGGCCGCATGGCTACACCTTC. Translation: CASSNRTGPHGYTF.

The chain combines TRBV19 with TRBJ2-7; D may be TRBD2 (6 bases). Germline V gene data show CDR1 as LNHDA and CDR2 as SQIVND (reference sequence). CDR3 length: 14 residues. V was trimmed by 1 base and J by 3 bases, leaving 10 bases between them. Here the CDR3 reads CASSIAEGNYEQYF. DNA for the CDR3: TGTGCCAGTAGTATAGCGGAGGGAAACTACGAGCAGTACTTC.

V usage is TRBV10-3 and J usage is TRBJ2-1, with D possibly matching TRBD2 (6 bases). Between the trimmed V and J ends, which lost 0 bases and 1 base, there was a span of 13 bases. CDR3 length equals 17 residues. Germline V gene lookup returns CDR1 ENHRY and CDR2 SYGVKD. CDR3 sequence: CAISESDYRKSYNEQFF. The CDR3 DNA reads TGTGCCATCAGTGAGTCGGACTACCGAAAATCCTACAATGAGCAGTTCTTC.